Listed here are 12 T cell receptor beta chains from one sample, sequenced in a study of CXCR3-negative and CXCR3-positive naive CD8 T cells (dated by TCRdb to about 2019). Overall results and qualifications from the work: TRB CDR3s from CXCR3-positive naive cells showed higher hydrophobicity (lower Kidera factor 4), lower energy, and higher strength and volume indices than CXCR3-negative naive cells.

The sequencer listed for this sample is NextSeq 550. The Human TCR Profiling Kit (MiLaboratory) was used to make UMI-labeled 5' RACE TRB cDNA libraries. TCRdb reprocessed the raw reads; every CDR3 protein sequence is a single record, and DNA is not supplied. The table kept for this sample lists some 150,000 distinct CDR3 sequences. The top ten hold roughly 0.28% of the sample. For these TCRs, the target antigens are not known. Material for sequencing was naive CXCR3+ CD8+ T cells from blood. Per the publication, the cell subset or site label means: CD45RO-CCR7+CD27+CD95- naive CD8+ T cells expressing CXCR3 (TNR3+). The origin of the receptors is a human donor in good health. Some clones in this sample may be carry-over from other donors' samples.

J is TRBJ2-7 and V is TRBV6-5; TCRdb reports TRBD2, a call that lacks DNA to check it against. CDR1 MNHEY and CDR2 SVGAGI come from the germline V gene. This CDR3 comprises 16 residues. This CDR3 is CASSYGWRQGGYEQYF.

The genes are TRBV28 and TRBJ2-2. This CDR3 is 14 amino acids long. Germline-derived CDR1 and CDR2 are MDHEN and SYDVKM. The CDR3 region is CASSDLWGTGELFF.

The genes are TRBV7-2 and TRBJ1-1; no DNA is available, so the TRBD1 call from TCRdb remains unchecked. The germline V gene has CDR1 SGHTA and CDR2 FQGNSA. The CDR3 is made up of 18 amino acids. Here the CDR3 reads CASSLLTRRQGPNTEAFF.

The chain links TRBV2 to TRBJ2-7; TCRdb's D call, TRBD1, is unchecked because there is no DNA. Germline V gene lookup returns CDR1 SNHLY and CDR2 FYNNEI. The CDR3 has 15 amino acids. The CDR3 is CASSVHRDTSYEQYF.

The chain employs TRBV6-4 and TRBJ2-3; TCRdb lists TRBD1, though no DNA is available to test this call. Germline CDR1 MRHNA, CDR2 SNTAGT. The CDR3 totals 15 residues. The CDR3 sequence: CASSAGTGGADTQYF.

This CDR3 reads CSVLTGVAGTEAFF. The V and J genes are TRBV29-1 and TRBJ1-1; TCRdb gives TRBD1 as the D gene, but with no DNA this cannot be confirmed. CDR1 and CDR2 from the germline V gene are SQVTM and ANQGSEA. The CDR3 has 14 amino acids.

The rearrangement uses TRBV28 and TRBJ2-7. Germline V lookup: CDR1 MDHEN, CDR2 SYDVKM. The CDR3 is 15 residues long. This CDR3 is CASSLVGSSSYEQYF.

CDR3 region: CASSDTDRAGFEQYF. This chain uses TRBV7-9 with TRBJ2-7; there is no DNA to check the TCRdb D call of TRBD1. The CDR3 totals 15 residues. CDR1 and CDR2 from the germline V gene are SEHNR and FQNEAQ (reference sequence).

The chain combines TRBV13 with TRBJ2-3. Germline CDR1 and CDR2: PRHDT and FYEKMQ (reference sequence). This CDR3 spans 12 amino acids. CDR3 amino acids: CASTVAADTQYF.

The chain recombines TRBV11-2 with TRBJ2-1; the TCRdb D gene call, TRBD1, has no DNA to confirm it. Germline lookup yields CDR1 SGHAT and CDR2 FQNNGV. CDR3 length: 15 amino acids. The CDR3 here is CASSLVTTGYGEQFF.

The chain uses TRBV28 and TRBJ1-5; checking the TCRdb D call of TRBD1 is not possible without DNA. The CDR3 has 15 amino acids. Germline CDR1 is MDHEN and CDR2 is SYDVKM. This CDR3 reads CASRGFRDRNQPQHF.

The chain carries TRBV2 and TRBJ2-5; TCRdb's assignment of TRBD2 cannot be checked, as there is no DNA. This CDR3 is built from 18 residues. Germline-derived CDR1 and CDR2 are SNHLY and FYNNEI. The CDR3 reads CASSEGLAGGPKTETQYF.